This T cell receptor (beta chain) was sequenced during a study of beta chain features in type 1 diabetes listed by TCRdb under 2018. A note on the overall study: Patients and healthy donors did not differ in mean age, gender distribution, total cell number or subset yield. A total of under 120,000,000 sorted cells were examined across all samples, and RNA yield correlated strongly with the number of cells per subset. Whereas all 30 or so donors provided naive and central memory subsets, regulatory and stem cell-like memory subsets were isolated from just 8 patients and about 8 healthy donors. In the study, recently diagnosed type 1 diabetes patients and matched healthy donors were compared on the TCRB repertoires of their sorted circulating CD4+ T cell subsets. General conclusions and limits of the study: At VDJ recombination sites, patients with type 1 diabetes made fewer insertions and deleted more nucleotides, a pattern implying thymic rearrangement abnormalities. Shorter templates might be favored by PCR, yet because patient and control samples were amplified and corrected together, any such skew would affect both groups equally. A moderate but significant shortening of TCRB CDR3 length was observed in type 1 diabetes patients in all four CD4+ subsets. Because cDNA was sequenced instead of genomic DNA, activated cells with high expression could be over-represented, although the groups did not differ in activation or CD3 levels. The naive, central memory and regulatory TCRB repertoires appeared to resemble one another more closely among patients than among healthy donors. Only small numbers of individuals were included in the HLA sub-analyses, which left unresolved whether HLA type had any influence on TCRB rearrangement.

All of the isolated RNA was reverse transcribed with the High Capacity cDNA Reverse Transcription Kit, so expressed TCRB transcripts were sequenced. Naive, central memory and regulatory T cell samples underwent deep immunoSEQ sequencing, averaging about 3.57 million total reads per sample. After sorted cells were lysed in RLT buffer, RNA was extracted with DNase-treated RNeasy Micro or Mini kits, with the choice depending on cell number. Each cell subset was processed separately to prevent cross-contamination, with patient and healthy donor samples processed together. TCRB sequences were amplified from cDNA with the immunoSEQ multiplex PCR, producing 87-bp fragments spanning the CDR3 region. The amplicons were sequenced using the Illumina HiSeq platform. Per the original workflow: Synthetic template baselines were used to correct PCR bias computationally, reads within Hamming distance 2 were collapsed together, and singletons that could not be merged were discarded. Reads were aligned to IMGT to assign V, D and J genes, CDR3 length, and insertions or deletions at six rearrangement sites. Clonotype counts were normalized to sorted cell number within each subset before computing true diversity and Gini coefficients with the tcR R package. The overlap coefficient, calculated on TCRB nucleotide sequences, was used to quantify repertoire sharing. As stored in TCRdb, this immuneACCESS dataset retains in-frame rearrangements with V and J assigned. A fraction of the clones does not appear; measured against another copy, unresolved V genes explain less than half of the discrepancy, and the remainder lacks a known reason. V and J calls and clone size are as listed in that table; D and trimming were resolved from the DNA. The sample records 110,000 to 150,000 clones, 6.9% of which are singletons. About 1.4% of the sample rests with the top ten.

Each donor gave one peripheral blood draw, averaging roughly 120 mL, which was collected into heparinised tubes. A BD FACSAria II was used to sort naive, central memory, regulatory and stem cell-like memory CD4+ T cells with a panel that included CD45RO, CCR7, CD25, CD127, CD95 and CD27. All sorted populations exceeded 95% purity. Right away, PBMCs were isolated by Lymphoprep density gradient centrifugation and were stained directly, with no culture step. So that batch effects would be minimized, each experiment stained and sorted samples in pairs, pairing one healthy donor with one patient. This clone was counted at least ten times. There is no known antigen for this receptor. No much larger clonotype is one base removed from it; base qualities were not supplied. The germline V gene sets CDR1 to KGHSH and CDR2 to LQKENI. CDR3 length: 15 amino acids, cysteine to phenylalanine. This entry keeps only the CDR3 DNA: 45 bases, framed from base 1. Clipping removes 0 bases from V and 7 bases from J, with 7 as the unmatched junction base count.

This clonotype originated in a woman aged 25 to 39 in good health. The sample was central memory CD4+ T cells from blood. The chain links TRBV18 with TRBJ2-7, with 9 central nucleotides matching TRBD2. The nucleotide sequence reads TGTGCCAGCTCACCACCGGTAGCGGGAGTGGTAGAGCAGTACTTC. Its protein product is CASSPPVAGVVEQYF.